The clone carrying this T cell receptor beta chain was recorded a few times. The antigen is not known. CDR3 size: 14 residues. V was clipped by 5 bases and J by 6 bases, with 14 bases between them. CDR1 and CDR2 from the germline V gene are SEHNR and FQNEAQ (reference sequence). The data were taken from a study of shared clonotypes between healthy human individuals. Findings and caveats of the study: Some naive CD4 clonotypes, 5% to 5.5%, turned up in common across a handful of donors.

Original methodology: Filtering differed because ImmunoSEQ produced junction-only sequences that carried no quality scores. TCRdb's copy holds only in-frame clones and misses some; the assay was immunoSEQ multiplex PCR. That table supplies the V and J calls and clone size; D and trimming were determined from the DNA. The sample comprises approximately 1,000,000 clones, about 84% of which are singletons, and around 0.47% rests with the top ten. V is TRBV7-9 and J is TRBJ2-1; D unresolved. The TCR comes from a man aged 18 to 35 in good health. Some clones in this sample may be carry-over from other donors' samples. Material for sequencing was memory CD4+ T cells from PBMCs. Subset reported: CD45RA-negative fraction. The CDR3, as DNA: TGTGCCAGCAGCCCGGGCGGAGCGCGCAATGAGCAGTTCTTC. It yields the protein CASSPGGARNEQFF.